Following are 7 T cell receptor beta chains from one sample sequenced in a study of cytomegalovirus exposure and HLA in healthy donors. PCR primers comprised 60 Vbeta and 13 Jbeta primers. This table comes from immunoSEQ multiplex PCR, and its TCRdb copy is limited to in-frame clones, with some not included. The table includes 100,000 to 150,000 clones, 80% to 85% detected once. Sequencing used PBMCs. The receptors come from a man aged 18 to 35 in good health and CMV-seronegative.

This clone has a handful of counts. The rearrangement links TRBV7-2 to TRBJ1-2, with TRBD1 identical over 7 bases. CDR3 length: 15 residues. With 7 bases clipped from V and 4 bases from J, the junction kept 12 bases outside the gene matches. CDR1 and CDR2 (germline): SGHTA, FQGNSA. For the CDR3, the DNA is TGTGCCAGCACCCACGACAGGGCCGGGCGCTATGGCTACACCTTC. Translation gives CASTHDRAGRYGYTF.

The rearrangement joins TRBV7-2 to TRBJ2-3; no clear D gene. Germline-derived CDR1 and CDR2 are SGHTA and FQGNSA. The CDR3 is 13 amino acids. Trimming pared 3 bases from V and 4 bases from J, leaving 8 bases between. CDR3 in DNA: TGTGCCAGCAGCTTTAACACCCCAGATACGCAGTATTTT. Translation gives CASSFNTPDTQYF.

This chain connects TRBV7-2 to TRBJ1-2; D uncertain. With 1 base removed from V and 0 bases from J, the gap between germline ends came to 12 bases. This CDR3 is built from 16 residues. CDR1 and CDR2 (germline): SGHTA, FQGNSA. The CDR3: CASSLGAGIANYGYTF. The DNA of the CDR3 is TGTGCCAGCAGCTTAGGGGCGGGGATAGCTAACTATGGCTACACCTTC.

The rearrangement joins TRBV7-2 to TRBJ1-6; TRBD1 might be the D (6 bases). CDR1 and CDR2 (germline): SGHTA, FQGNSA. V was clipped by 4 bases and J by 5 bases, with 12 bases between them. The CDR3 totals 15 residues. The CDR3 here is CASSSRTVNNSPLHF. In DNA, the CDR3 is TGTGCCAGCAGCTCGCGGACAGTCAATAATTCACCCCTCCACTTT.

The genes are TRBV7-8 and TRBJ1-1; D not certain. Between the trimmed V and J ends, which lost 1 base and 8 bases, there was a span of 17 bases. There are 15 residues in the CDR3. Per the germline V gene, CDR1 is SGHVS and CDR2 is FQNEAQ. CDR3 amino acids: CASSLEGIEAAEAFF. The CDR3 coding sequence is TGTGCCAGCAGCTTAGAAGGAATCGAGGCGGCAGAAGCTTTCTTT.

The CDR3 DNA follows: TGTGCCAGCAGTACACTAGCAGTTTACAATGAGCAGTTCTTC. Its translation is CASSTLAVYNEQFF. The chain has TRBV7-9 and TRBJ2-1; D might be TRBD2 (6 bases). Between the trimmed V and J ends, which lost 6 bases and 4 bases, there was a span of 13 bases. The CDR3 has 14 amino acids. CDR1 and CDR2 from the germline V gene are SEHNR and FQNEAQ (reference sequence).

Here the CDR3 DNA reads TGTGCCACCAGCAGAGAACAGGGAACTAATGAAAAACTGTTTTTT. Translated: CATSREQGTNEKLFF. The chain joins TRBV15 to TRBJ1-4; a possible D gene is TRBD1 (6 bases). V lost 0 bases to trimming and J lost 1 base, with 6 bases between them. Germline V gene data show CDR1 as LNHNV and CDR2 as YYDKDF (reference sequence). This CDR3 comprises 15 residues.